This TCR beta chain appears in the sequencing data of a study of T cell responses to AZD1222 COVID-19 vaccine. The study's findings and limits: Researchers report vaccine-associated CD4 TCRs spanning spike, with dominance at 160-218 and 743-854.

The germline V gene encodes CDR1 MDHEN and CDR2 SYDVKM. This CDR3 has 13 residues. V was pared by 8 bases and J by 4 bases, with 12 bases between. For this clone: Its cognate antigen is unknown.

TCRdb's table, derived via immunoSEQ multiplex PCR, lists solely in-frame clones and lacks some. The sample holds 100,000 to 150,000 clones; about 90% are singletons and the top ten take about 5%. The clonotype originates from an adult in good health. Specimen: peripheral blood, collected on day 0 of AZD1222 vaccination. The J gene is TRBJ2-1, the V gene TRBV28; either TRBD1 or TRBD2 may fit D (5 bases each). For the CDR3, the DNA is TGTGCCAGCCACCCGGGGCTTTACAATGAGCAGTTCTTC. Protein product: CASHPGLYNEQFF.